This T cell receptor beta chain was captured in a study of cytomegalovirus exposure and HLA in healthy donors. Turning to the study itself: Membership in the Caucasian-associated ancestry cluster was found for 75% to 90% of approximately 430 genotyped donors. Study outcomes and limitations: Within an earlier analysis, most TCR beta V segments proved productive either about 90% or about 30% of the time. Several of the most significant clusters appeared linked to common viral pathogens, based on a later analysis. TCR beta chains associated with HLA were, in a later analysis, more clonally expanded than equally common others.

PCR amplification relied on 60 Vbeta primers (plus 13 Jbeta primers). The data were produced by immunoSEQ multiplex PCR, yet TCRdb's version contains in-frame clones alone and is incomplete. This table holds 75,000 to 90,000 clones, about 79% found once. Worth noting for this clone: Its antigen is unidentified.

This CDR3 comprises 12 residues. Germline loops: CDR1 MDHEN, CDR2 SYDVKM. The ends were cut back, 6 bases at V and 8 bases at J, with 13 bases in the middle. The chain combines TRBV28 with TRBJ1-2; no clear D. The sequence derives from a male donor in good health and CMV-seropositive. What was sequenced was PBMCs. CDR3 DNA sequence: TGTGCCAGCAGCTGGGGAGGCCAAGGCTACACCTTC. This codes for CASSWGGQGYTF.